Sequencing of this T cell receptor beta chain was carried out in a study of T cell responses to AZD1222 COVID-19 vaccine. The data were produced by immunoSEQ multiplex PCR, yet TCRdb's version contains in-frame clones alone and is incomplete. This table has more than 50,000 clones, around 90% appearing once. General study findings and limits: Nearly half of spike-specific TCRs reportedly go after variant regions that carry no mutations.

Concerning this clone: What it binds is unknown.

Trimming took 3 bases from V and 8 from J, leaving 16 bases between them. CDR3 size: 14 residues. Germline CDR1 KGHSH, CDR2 LQKENI. The TCR comes from an adult in good health. The chain links TRBV18 to TRBJ1-2, with a possible D match to TRBD1 (5 bases). Material: peripheral blood, obtained on day 0 of AZD1222 vaccination. In DNA form, the CDR3 reads TGTGCCAGCTCACCCCGGGACGGCTATGAAGGCTACACCTTC. This encodes CASSPRDGYEGYTF.